This T cell receptor (beta chain) is drawn from a study of monozygotic twins with inflammatory bowel disease. CDR3 length: 16 amino acids. After re-calling the 5' RACE reads, TCRdb lists one entry per CDR3 protein, DNA absent. The sample table sets out 330,000 or so distinct CDR3 sequences. V is TRBV12-3 or TRBV12-4 and J is TRBJ2-2; there is no DNA to check the TCRdb D call of TRBD1. The receptor's source is a human donor with ulcerative colitis or Crohn's disease, or a healthy co-twin of an affected twin (not recorded which). Sequences were obtained from blood. The CDR3 sequence is CASTFTYRGGTGELFF.